The 23 T cell receptor beta chains presented below share a single source sample, sequenced in a study of blood T cell repertoires in COVID-19. Clones were read by immunoSEQ multiplex PCR, and TCRdb kept only the in-frame ones, dropping some. The sample carries 50,000 to 75,000 clones, less than 80% recorded once. Sequenced input: peripheral blood. Source of these receptors: a man aged 60 to 75 with acute or convalescent COVID-19.

The V and J genes are TRBV10-3 and TRBJ1-4; 8 nucleotides agree with TRBD1. The J segment lost 0 bases and the V segment lost 3 bases, leaving 9 bases of the junction unmatched. Germline-derived CDR1 and CDR2 are ENHRY and SYGVKD. The CDR3 sequence is 18 residues long. The CDR3 is CAISDGGTGQTTNEKLFF. The CDR3 nucleotides read TGTGCCATCAGTGATGGAGGGACAGGACAGACAACTAATGAAAAACTGTTTTTT.

The chain combines TRBV6-5 with TRBJ2-7, with D possibly TRBD1 on 6 matching bases. The germline V gene encodes CDR1 MNHEY and CDR2 SVGAGI. The CDR3 covers 15 residues. V was shortened by 2 bases and J by 0 bases, with 11 bases between the two germline ends. CDR3 sequence: CASSYGRGSSYEQYF. The CDR3 coding sequence is TGTGCCAGCAGTTACGGCAGGGGTTCCTCCTACGAGCAGTACTTC.

The chain recombines TRBV3-1 (or the pseudogene TRBV3-2) with TRBJ2-2, with a weak D call TRBD1 (6 bases). Trimming removed 3 bases at V and 0 bases at J, with 14 bases between. The CDR3 is 17 amino acids. Germline loops: CDR1 LGHDT, CDR2 YNNKEL (reference sequence). The CDR3 region is CASSQLPGQPNTGELFF. The CDR3 DNA reads TGTGCCAGCAGCCAGCTTCCGGGACAACCGAACACCGGGGAGCTGTTTTTT.

The V gene is TRBV5-1, the J gene TRBJ1-1, with TRBD1 as a possible D gene (5 bases). Germline V gives CDR1 SGHRS, CDR2 YFSETQ. Trimming left V 0 bases short and J 3 bases short, with 9 bases between. The CDR3 consists of 14 residues. CDR3 in amino acids: CASSLGGRDTEAFF. CDR3 sequence (DNA): TGCGCCAGCAGCTTGGGCGGCAGGGACACTGAAGCTTTCTTT.

V and J are TRBV6-6 and TRBJ2-7; 9 bases map to TRBD1. Germline V gene lookup returns CDR1 MNHNY and CDR2 SVGAGI (reference sequence). The CDR3 is made up of 13 amino acids. Germline trimming cut 6 bases from V and 6 bases from J; bases unmatched to any gene: 6. CDR3: CASRTGQGLEQYF. As DNA, the CDR3 is TGTGCCAGCAGAACCGGACAGGGGCTCGAGCAGTACTTC.

The chain has TRBV7-2 and TRBJ1-2; possible D gene TRBD1, 5 bases. The V end lost 3 bases, the J end lost 10 bases, and 18 bases lay between the germline ends. Per germline, CDR1 SGHTA and CDR2 FQGNSA. The CDR3 extends over 14 amino acids. This CDR3 reads CASSFQGSKPVYTF. CDR3 DNA sequence: TGTGCCAGCAGCTTCCAGGGCTCGAAACCTGTCTACACCTTC.

The gene calls are TRBV30 and TRBJ2-7, with a tentative D call TRBD2 (5 bases). The germline V gene encodes CDR1 GTSNPN and CDR2 SVGIG (reference sequence). The V end lost 2 bases, the J end lost 2 bases, and 7 bases lay between the germline ends. The CDR3 consists of 12 residues. CDR3 coding DNA: TGTGCCTGGAGTATCGGGGCCTACGAGCAGTACTTC. It translates to CAWSIGAYEQYF.

V is TRBV5-1 and J is TRBJ2-4, with D unclear. The V gene lost 0 bases and the J gene lost 0 bases, with 7 bases spanning the gap. CDR3 length equals 15 residues. Germline V gene data show CDR1 as SGHRS and CDR2 as YFSETQ. Here the CDR3 DNA reads TGCGCCAGCAGCTTGGGGAGACTAGCCAAAAACATTCAGTACTTC. It codes for CASSLGRLAKNIQYF.

This rearrangement joins TRBV6-5 to TRBJ2-5; 8 nucleotides match TRBD2. Germline-derived CDR1 and CDR2 are MNHEY and SVGAGI. The J segment lost 4 bases and the V segment lost 0 bases, leaving 7 bases of the junction unmatched. The CDR3 is 16 amino acids. The CDR3 spells CASSYSKIGRGETQYF. The CDR3 coding sequence is TGTGCCAGCAGTTACTCGAAGATCGGGAGGGGAGAGACCCAGTACTTC.

The chain recombines TRBV19 with TRBJ1-4; D call uncertain. V was clipped by 3 bases and J by 0 bases, with 8 bases between them. Germline V gives CDR1 LNHDA, CDR2 SQIVND (reference sequence). The CDR3 has 15 amino acids. The CDR3 loop reads CASSIGGSTNEKLFF. CDR3 nucleotides: TGTGCCAGTAGTATTGGTGGCTCAACTAATGAAAAACTGTTTTTT. Complete variable domain (other parts from reference TRBV19 and TRBJ1-4): DGGITQSPKYLFRKEGQNVTLSCEQNLNHDAMYWYRQDPGQGLRLIYYSQIVNDFQKGDIAEGYSVSREKKESFPLTVTSAQKNPTAFYLCASSIGGSTNEKLFFGSGTQLSVL.

This rearrangement joins TRBV6-5 to TRBJ1-2, with a possible D match to TRBD1 (5 bases). This CDR3 comprises 14 residues. Germline V CDR1 and CDR2: MNHEY, SVGAGI. V was trimmed by 1 base and J by 3 bases, leaving 9 bases between them. The CDR3 sequence is CASSYLAGDYGYTF. CDR3 bases: TGTGCCAGCAGTTACTTGGCGGGGGACTATGGCTACACCTTC.

Only one count was recorded for this clone. The V and J genes are TRBV6-2 or TRBV6-3 and TRBJ2-7; 11 positions match TRBD1. Trimming at V came to 4 bases and at J to 2 bases, leaving 1 base not matched to a gene. Germline V gives CDR1 MNHEY, CDR2 SVGEGT. This CDR3 is 14 amino acids long. The CDR3 reads CASSWGQGAYEQYF. As DNA, the CDR3 is TGTGCCAGCAGTTGGGGACAGGGGGCCTACGAGCAGTACTTC.

The V and J genes are TRBV7-6 and TRBJ1-6; 11 bases agree with TRBD1. This CDR3 region has 18 residues. Per germline, CDR1 SGHVS and CDR2 FNYEAQ. V dropped 1 base and J dropped 9; count of bases not matched to a gene: 11. The CDR3 loop is CASSLVPGQGDGRSPLHF. Here the CDR3 DNA reads TGTGCCAGCAGCTTAGTGCCGGGACAGGGGGACGGGCGTTCACCCCTCCACTTT.

This chain's CDR3 is CASSVDLVGVSTGELFF. The CDR3, as DNA: TGTGCCAGCAGCGTAGACCTGGTAGGAGTTAGCACCGGGGAGCTGTTTTTT. V is TRBV9 and J is TRBJ2-2; D call uncertain. The CDR3 consists of 17 residues. Deletions cut 0 bases from V and 4 bases from J, with 16 bases between. Germline V CDR1 and CDR2: SGDLS, YYNGEE.

The rearrangement uses TRBV10-3 and TRBJ1-3, with 7 bases matching TRBD1. V lost 6 bases and J lost 2; bases outside the gene matches: 4. CDR3 size: 14 residues. CDR1 and CDR2 (germline): ENHRY, SYGVKD. CDR3 sequence: CAISPTGTGNTIYF. The CDR3, as DNA: TGTGCCATCAGCCCGACAGGGACTGGAAACACCATATATTTT.

This clone was detected a few times. The V call is TRBV11-2, the J call TRBJ2-7; TRBD2 aligns across 8 bases. The CDR3 loop spans 14 amino acids. Germline V CDR1 and CDR2: SGHAT, FQNNGV. Trimming took 4 bases from V and 4 from J; bases not matched to a gene: 6. The CDR3 DNA reads as TGTGCCAGCAGCTATACTAGCGGCAGTTACGAGCAGTACTTC. Translated, it gives CASSYTSGSYEQYF.

The CDR3 region has the DNA TGCAGCTCACTCTTCGGGTATGGCTACACCTTC. It yields the protein CSSLFGYGYTF. The chain employs TRBV29-1 and TRBJ1-2; D unclear. V gave up 8 bases and J gave up 5 bases, with 12 bases separating them. Germline values: CDR1 SQVTM, CDR2 ANQGSEA. CDR3 length: 11 residues.

V and J are TRBV6-5 and TRBJ2-5; 12 bases fit TRBD1. CDR3 length equals 15 residues. The germline V gene has CDR1 MNHEY and CDR2 SVGAGI. Trimming at V came to 9 bases and at J to 5 bases, leaving 10 bases not matched to a gene. DNA of the CDR3: TGTGCCAGTTTACCGGGACAGGGGGCGCGGGAGACCCAGTACTTC. Translating it yields CASLPGQGARETQYF.

Of note for this clone: Additional DNA sequences in this sample encode the identical CDR3. The J gene is TRBJ1-1, the V gene TRBV6-5; 9 bases agree with TRBD1. Germline CDR1 MNHEY, CDR2 SVGAGI. There are 12 residues in the CDR3. V gave up 6 bases and J gave up 4 bases; unmatched junction bases: 0. This CDR3 reads CASRTGGTEAFF. Here the CDR3 DNA reads TGTGCCAGCAGGACAGGGGGCACTGAAGCTTTCTTT.

The chain links TRBV19 to TRBJ2-7; 10 positions agree with TRBD1. Germline CDR1 is LNHDA and CDR2 is SQIVND (reference sequence). This CDR3 region has 15 residues. With V trimmed by 3 bases and J by 6 bases, 8 bases remained unmatched. The CDR3 region is CASSIPGQGIGEQYF. CDR3 sequence (DNA): TGTGCCAGTAGTATCCCGGGACAGGGGATCGGCGAGCAGTACTTC.

The chain carries TRBV6-5 and TRBJ1-1; D is unresolved. Deletions cut 6 bases from V and 5 bases from J, with 19 bases between. Germline-derived CDR1 and CDR2 are MNHEY and SVGAGI. CDR3 length: 15 residues. Here the CDR3 reads CASSPSVGRKTEAFF. Written as DNA, the CDR3 is TGTGCCAGCAGCCCCTCGGTTGGGAGGAAGACTGAAGCTTTCTTT.

This chain joins TRBV19 and TRBJ1-3; perhaps TRBD1 as D (5 bases). The CDR3 has 13 amino acids. Germline V lookup: CDR1 LNHDA, CDR2 SQIVND (reference sequence). V was clipped by 11 bases and J by 0 bases, with 11 bases between them. CDR3 protein: CASTGLSGNTIYF. CDR3 bases: TGTGCCTCAACAGGCCTCTCTGGAAACACCATATATTTT. The variable domain in full, with the rest retrieved from reference TRBV19 and TRBJ1-3, is DGGITQSPKYLFRKEGQNVTLSCEQNLNHDAMYWYRQDPGQGLRLIYYSQIVNDFQKGDIAEGYSVSREKKESFPLTVTSAQKNPTAFYLCASTGLSGNTIYFGEGSWLTVV.

V gene TRBV2 combines with J gene TRBJ1-6; 9 bases fit TRBD1. Trimming at V came to 7 bases and at J to 6 bases, leaving 7 bases not matched to a gene. The CDR3 extends over 15 amino acids. CDR1 is SNHLY and CDR2 is FYNNEI in the germline V gene. The CDR3 DNA reads TGTGCCAGCAAATCGGACAGGGGTAGTAATTCACCCCTCCACTTT. Translated: CASKSDRGSNSPLHF. Drawing the rest from reference TRBV2 and TRBJ1-6, the complete variable domain is EPEVTQTPSHQVTQMGQEVILRCVPISNHLYFYWYRQILGQKVEFLVSFYNNEISEKSEIFDDQFSVERPDGSNFTLKIRSTKLEDSAMYFCASKSDRGSNSPLHFGNGTRLTVT.